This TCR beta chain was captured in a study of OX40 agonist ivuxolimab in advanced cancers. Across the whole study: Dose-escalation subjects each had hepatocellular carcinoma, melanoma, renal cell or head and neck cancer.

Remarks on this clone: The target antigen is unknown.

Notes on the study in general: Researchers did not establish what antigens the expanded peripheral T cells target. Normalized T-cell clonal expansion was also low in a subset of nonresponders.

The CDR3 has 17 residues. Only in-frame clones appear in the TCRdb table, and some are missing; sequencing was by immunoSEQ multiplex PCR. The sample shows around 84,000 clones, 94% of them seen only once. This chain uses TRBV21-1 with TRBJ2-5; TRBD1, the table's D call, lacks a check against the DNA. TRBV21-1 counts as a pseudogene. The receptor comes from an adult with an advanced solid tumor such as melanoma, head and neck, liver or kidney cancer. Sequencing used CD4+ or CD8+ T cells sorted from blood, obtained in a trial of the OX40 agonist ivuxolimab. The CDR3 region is CASSKVWDRGLEETQYF. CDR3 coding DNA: TGTGCCAGCAGCAAAGTTTGGGACAGGGGGCTGGAAGAGACCCAGTACTTC.